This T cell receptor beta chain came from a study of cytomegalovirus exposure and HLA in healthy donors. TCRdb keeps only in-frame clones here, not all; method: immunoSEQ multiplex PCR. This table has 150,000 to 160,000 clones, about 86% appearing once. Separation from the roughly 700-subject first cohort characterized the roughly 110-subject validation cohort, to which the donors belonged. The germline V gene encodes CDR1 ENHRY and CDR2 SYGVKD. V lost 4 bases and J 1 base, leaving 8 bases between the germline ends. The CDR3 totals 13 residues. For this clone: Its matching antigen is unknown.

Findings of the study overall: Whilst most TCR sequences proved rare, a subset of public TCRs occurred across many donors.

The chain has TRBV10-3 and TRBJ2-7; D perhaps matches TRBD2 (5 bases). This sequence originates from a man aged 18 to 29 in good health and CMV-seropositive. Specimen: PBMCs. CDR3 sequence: CAISATGSYEQYF. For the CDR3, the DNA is TGTGCCATCAGTGCGACGGGGTCCTACGAGCAGTACTTC.